This TCR beta chain is drawn from a study of breast tumors, draining lymph nodes, adjacent tissues. Axillary draining lymph nodes of breast cancer patients supplied the node samples. Trimming took 5 bases from V and 7 from J, leaving 12 bases between them. CDR1 and CDR2 from the germline V gene are LGHDT and YNNKEL (reference sequence). The CDR3 covers 14 residues. TCRdb passed the multiplex PCR reads through MiXCR, listing each CDR3 protein once. The table lists 150,000 to 200,000 distinct CDR3 sequences, 30% to 35% of them singletons. In this sample, this clonotype turned up many times. This TCR was recovered from a female donor with breast cancer. Some clones in this sample may be carry-over from other donors' samples. The chain has TRBV3-1 and TRBJ1-6; D unresolved. The specimen sequenced was axillary lymph node tissue. The CDR3 protein is CASSVSSWNSPLHF. The CDR3 DNA follows: TGTGCCAGCAGCGTTAGTTCCTGGAATTCACCCCTCCACTTT.